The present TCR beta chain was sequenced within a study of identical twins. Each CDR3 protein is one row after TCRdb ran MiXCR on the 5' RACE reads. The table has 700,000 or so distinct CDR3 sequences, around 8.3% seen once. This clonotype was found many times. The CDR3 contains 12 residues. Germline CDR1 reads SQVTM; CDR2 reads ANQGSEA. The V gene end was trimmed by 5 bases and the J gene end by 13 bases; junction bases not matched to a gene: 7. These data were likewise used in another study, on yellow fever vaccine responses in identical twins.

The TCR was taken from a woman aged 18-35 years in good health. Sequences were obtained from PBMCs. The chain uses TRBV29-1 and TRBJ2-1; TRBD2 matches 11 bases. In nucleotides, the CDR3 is TGCAGCGTTTTTTCGGGACTAGCGGTTCAGTTCTTC. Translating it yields CSVFSGLAVQFF.